This T cell receptor beta chain derives from a study of Graves' ophthalmopathy and Graves' hyperthyroidism. Study-wide results and caveats: Sensitivity reached approximately 85% and specificity approximately 81% for a 13-signature model separating ophthalmopathy from stable hyperthyroidism. The blood repertoire also included most expanded thyroid clonotypes above 0.001 frequency. Sensitivity of approximately 70% and specificity of roughly 72% were achieved by the model that predicted ophthalmopathy progression.

Amplifying from RNA transcripts, the study obtained TCR beta CDR3 regions. First-round RT-PCR with HTBI primers preceded a second-round multiplex PCR. TCRdb re-analysed the multiplex PCR reads in MiXCR, keeping a single row per CDR3 protein. In the table there are 45,000 to 60,000 distinct CDR3 sequences, approximately 50% of which are singletons. Germline V gene sequence: CDR1 SSHAT, CDR2 FNYEAQ (reference sequence). This CDR3 region has 14 residues. Regarding this clonotype: Its specificity is not known. Relative to the germline gene, one junction end is altered; a read error may explain this.

This clonotype was obtained from an adult woman with Graves' ophthalmopathy. This chain uses TRBV7-7 with TRBJ2-2; either TRBD1 or TRBD2 may fit D (5 bases each). Sequenced input: peripheral blood. The CDR3 DNA follows: TGTGCTAGCAGCTTGGTCCTTCTCACCGGGGCGCTGTTTTTT. Residues: CASSLVLLTGALFF.